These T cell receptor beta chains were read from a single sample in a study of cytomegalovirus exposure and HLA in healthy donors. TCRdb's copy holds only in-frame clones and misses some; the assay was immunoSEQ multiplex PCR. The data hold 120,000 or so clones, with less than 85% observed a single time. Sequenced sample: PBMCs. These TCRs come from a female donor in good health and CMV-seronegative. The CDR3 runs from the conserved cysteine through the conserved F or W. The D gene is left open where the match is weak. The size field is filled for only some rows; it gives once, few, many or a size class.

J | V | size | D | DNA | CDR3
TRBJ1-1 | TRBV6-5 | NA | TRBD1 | TGTGCCAGCAGTACCGGGACAGCCTTGAACACTGAAGCTTTCTTT | CASSTGTALNTEAFF
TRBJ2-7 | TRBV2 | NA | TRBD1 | TGTGCCAGCAGTCCAGGGACAGGGAAGCCCTTGGGTGAGCAGTACTTC | CASSPGTGKPLGEQYF
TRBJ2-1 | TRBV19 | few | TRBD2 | TGTGCCAGTAGTATGGGACTAGAAGGCAATGAGCAGTTCTTC | CASSMGLEGNEQFF
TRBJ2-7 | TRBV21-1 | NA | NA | TGTGCCAGCAGCAAAGGGGACAGCCTAACCTACGAGCAGTACTTC | CASSKGDSLTYEQYF
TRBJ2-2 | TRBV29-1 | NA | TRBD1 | TGCAGCGTCGGACAGGGGGGGAACACCGGGGAGCTGTTTTTT | CSVGQGGNTGELFF
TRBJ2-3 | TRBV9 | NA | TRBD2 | TGTGCCAGCAGTGCGCGGGGGGTTAGCACAGATACGCAGTATTTT | CASSARGVSTDTQYF
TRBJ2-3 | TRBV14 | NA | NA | TGTGCCAGCAGCCAAACCAGGTCAGCAGGCACAGATACGCAGTATTTT | CASSQTRSAGTDTQYF
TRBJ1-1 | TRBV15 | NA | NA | TGTGCCACCAGCAGATCTCCGGAGACGAACACTGAAGCTTTCTTT | CATSRSPETNTEAFF
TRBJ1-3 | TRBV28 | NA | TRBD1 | TGTGCCAGCAGTAGGACAGGGGCGTCGTCTGGAAACACCATATATTTT | CASSRTGASSGNTIYF
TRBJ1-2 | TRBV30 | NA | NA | TGTGCCGGGAAGGGAGCGGGCTATGGCTACACCTTC | CAGKGAGYGYTF
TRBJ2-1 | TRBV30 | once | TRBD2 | TGTGCTTGTCAGCGGGAGTACAATGAGCAGTTCTTC | CACQREYNEQFF
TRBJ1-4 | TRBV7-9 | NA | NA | TGTGCCAGCAGCTCGCGGCAGGGCGAGGAAAAACTGTTTTTT | CASSSRQGEEKLFF
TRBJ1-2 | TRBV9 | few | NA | TGTGCCAGCAGCGTAGGAGGCGGGGCGGGCTACACCTTC | CASSVGGGAGYTF
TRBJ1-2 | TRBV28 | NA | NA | TGTGCCAGCAATCCTGAGGGTCGAGGCTACACCTTC | CASNPEGRGYTF
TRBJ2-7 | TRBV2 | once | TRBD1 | TGTGCCAGCAGTGAAAGCTCGACAGGGGGCTACGAGCAGTACTTC | CASSESSTGGYEQYF
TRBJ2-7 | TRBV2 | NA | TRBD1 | TGTGCCAGCAAGACAGGGAACAATGCCTACGAGCAGTACTTC | CASKTGNNAYEQYF
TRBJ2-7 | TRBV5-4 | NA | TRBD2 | TGTGCCAGCAGCTGGGAGGGACTAGCGGTGCCCTACGAGCAGTACTTC | CASSWEGLAVPYEQYF
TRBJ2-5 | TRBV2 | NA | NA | TGTGCCAGCAAATTGCCCACCGCGCAAGAGACCCAGTACTTC | CASKLPTAQETQYF
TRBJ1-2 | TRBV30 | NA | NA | TGTGCCTGGAGTGGAGGTAACTATGGCTACACCTTC | CAWSGGNYGYTF
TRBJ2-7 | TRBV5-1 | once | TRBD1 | TGCGCCAGCAGCTTGGCCCTTGACAGGGGATACTCCTACGAGCAGTACTTC | CASSLALDRGYSYEQYF
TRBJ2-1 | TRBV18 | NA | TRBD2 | TGTGCCAGCTCCCCTGGACTAGCGGGGGGTTATGAGCAGTTCTTC | CASSPGLAGGYEQFF
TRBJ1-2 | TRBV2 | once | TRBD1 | TGTGCCAGCAGGGTCGACAGGGAGTACGGCTACACCTTC | CASRVDREYGYTF
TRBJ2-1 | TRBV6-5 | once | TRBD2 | TGTGCCAGCAGTTACTGGGCTAGCGGGAGAGGTGAGCAGTTCTTC | CASSYWASGRGEQFF
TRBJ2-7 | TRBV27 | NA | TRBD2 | TGTGCCAGCAGTTCTGTCGGACGCGGGAGGGCTGGGGAGCAGTACTTC | CASSSVGRGRAGEQYF
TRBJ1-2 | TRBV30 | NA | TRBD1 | TGTGCCTATCGGACAGGGATCTATGGCTACACCTTC | CAYRTGIYGYTF
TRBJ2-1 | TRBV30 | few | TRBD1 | TGTGCCTCCGAAGACAGGGGGCTGGTGGCCAATGAGCAGTTCTTC | CASEDRGLVANEQFF
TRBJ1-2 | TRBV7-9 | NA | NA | TGTGCCAGCAGCTTAGGAGGTGCTAACTATGGCTACACCTTC | CASSLGGANYGYTF
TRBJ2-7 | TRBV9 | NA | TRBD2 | TGTGCCAGCAGCGTGGGACTAGCGGAAATCTCCTACGAGCAGTACTTC | CASSVGLAEISYEQYF
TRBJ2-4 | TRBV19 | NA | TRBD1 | TGTGCCAGTAGGGGGACAGGGGTAGCCAAAAACAGTCAGTACTTC | CASRGTGVAKNSQYF
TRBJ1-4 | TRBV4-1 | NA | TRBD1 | TGCGCCAGCAGGTCGGGACAGGATAATGAAAAACTGTTTTTT | CASRSGQDNEKLFF
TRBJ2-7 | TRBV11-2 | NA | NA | TGTGCCAGCAGCTTAGACAGGGCAAAGGACGAGCAGTACTTC | CASSLDRAKDEQYF
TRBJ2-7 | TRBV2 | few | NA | TGTGCCAGCAGTGGGCAGGGTCCTATCAACGAGCAGTACTTC | CASSGQGPINEQYF
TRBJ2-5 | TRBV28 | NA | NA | TGTGCCAGCAGTCACACTAGTGATCTTAGATGGAAGACCCAGTACTTC | CASSHTSDLRWKTQYF
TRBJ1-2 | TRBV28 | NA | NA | TGTGCCAGCAGTTCGCAGGGGCCGACTTATGGCTACACCTTC | CASSSQGPTYGYTF
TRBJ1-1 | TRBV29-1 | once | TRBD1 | TGCAGCGTTGAACAGGGGGCGGTTACAGCTTTCTTT | CSVEQGAVTAFF
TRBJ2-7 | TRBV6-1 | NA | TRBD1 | TGTGCCAGCAGTGTGGACAGGGTGGGCTACGAGCAGTACTTC | CASSVDRVGYEQYF
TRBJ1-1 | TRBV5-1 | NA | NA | TGCGCCAGCAGCTCCGGGACGGGACACGTGGGGAACACTGAAGCTTTCTTT | CASSSGTGHVGNTEAFF
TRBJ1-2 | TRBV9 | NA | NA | TGTGCCAGCAGCGTAGCCTTGGGTCCTGGGGCGGGCTACACCTTC | CASSVALGPGAGYTF
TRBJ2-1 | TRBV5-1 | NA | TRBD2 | TGCGCCAGCAGCTTGGTGACTAGCGGGGCCTACAATGAGCAGTTCTTC | CASSLVTSGAYNEQFF
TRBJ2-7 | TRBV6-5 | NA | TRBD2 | TGTGCCAGCAGTCAGCGGGGGGGCACGCGCTACGAGCAGTACTTC | CASSQRGGTRYEQYF
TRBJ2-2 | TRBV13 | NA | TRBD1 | TGTGCCAGCAGCTTAGGCCGAGGGACAGGGTTCACCGGGGAGCTGTTTTTT | CASSLGRGTGFTGELFF
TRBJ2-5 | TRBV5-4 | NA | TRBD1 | TGTGCCAGCAGGAACACCGGGACAGGGGTGGAGACCCAGTACTTC | CASRNTGTGVETQYF
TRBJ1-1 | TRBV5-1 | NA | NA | TGCGCCAGCAGCTTTATGGCGAACACTGAAGCTTTCTTT | CASSFMANTEAFF
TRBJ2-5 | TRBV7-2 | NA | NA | TGTGCCAGCAGCTTAACGAAACAGGGAGGGGAGACCCAGTACTTC | CASSLTKQGGETQYF
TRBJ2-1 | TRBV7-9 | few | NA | TGTTCCAGCAGCTTTGGGGGCGGTAACAATGAGCAGTTCTTC | CSSSFGGGNNEQFF
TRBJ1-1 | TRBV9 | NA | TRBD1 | TGTGCCAGCAGCGGACAGGGATTAGGTACTGAAGCTTTCTTT | CASSGQGLGTEAFF
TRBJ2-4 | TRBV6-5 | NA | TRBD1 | TGTGCCAGCAGGTATACAGGGGCGGACAGTCAGTACTTC | CASRYTGADSQYF
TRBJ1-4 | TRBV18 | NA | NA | TGTGCCAGCTCACCCCAAGGACAGAACCGTAATGAAAAACTGTTTTTT | CASSPQGQNRNEKLFF
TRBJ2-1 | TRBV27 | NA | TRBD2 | TGTGCCAGCAAGGTAAAGACTAGCGGGGGACGGGAGCAGTTCTTC | CASKVKTSGGREQFF
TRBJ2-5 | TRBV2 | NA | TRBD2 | TGTGCCAGCAGTGGACCGGGGGGGGTCGAGACCCAGTACTTC | CASSGPGGVETQYF
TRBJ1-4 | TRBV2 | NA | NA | TGTGCCAGCAGTGAGGTGGGAGAGGATGAAAAACTGTTTTTT | CASSEVGEDEKLFF
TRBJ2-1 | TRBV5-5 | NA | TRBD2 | TGTGCCAGCAGCTTGGTTCCTAGCGGGGGGGCCTCATACAATGAGCAGTTCTTC | CASSLVPSGGASYNEQFF
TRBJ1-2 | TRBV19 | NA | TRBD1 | TGTGCCAGTAGTATACAGGGGGACGGCTACACCTTC | CASSIQGDGYTF
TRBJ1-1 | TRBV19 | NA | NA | TGTGCCAGTAGGGCCTCAATCAGGAACACTGAAGCTTTCTTT | CASRASIRNTEAFF
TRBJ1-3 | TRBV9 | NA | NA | TGTGCCAGCAGCGTTGGGGGCCGGACGGAAGACACCATATATTTT | CASSVGGRTEDTIYF
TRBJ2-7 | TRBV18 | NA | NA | TGTGCCAGCTCACCACCGAGCCTATACGAGCAGTACTTC | CASSPPSLYEQYF
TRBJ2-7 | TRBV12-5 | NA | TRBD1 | TGTGCTAGTGGAATCGGACAGGGGGGCGACGAGCAGTACTTC | CASGIGQGGDEQYF